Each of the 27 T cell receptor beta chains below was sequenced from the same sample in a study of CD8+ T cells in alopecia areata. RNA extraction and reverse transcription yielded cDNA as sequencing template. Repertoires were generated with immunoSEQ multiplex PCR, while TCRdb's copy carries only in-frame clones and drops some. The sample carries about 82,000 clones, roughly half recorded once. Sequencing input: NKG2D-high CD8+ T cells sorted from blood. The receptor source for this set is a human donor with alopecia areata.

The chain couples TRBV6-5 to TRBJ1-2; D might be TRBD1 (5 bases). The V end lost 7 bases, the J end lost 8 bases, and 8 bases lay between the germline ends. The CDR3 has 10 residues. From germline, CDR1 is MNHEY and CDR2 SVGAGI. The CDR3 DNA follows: TGTGCCAGCAACGGGGACGGCTACACCTTC. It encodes CASNGDGYTF.

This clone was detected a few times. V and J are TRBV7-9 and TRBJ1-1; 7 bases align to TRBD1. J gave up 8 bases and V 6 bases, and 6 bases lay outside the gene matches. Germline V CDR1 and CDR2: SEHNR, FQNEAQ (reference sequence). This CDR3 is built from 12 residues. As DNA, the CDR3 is TGTGCCAGCAGGAGGACGACAGGGGAAGCTTTCTTT. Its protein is CASRRTTGEAFF.

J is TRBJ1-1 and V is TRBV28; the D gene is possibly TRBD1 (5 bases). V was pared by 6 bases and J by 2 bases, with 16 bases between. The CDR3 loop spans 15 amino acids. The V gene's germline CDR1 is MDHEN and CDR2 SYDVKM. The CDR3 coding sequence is TGTGCCAGCAGGGCGCATCAGGGACTTAACACTGAAGCTTTCTTT. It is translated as CASRAHQGLNTEAFF.

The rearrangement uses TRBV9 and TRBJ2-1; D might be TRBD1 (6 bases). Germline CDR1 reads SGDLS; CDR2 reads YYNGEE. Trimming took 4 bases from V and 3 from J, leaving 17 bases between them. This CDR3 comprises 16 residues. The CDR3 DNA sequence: TGTGCCAGCAGCACTACCACAGGGAGAGGCTACAATGAGCAGTTCTTC. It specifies CASSTTTGRGYNEQFF.

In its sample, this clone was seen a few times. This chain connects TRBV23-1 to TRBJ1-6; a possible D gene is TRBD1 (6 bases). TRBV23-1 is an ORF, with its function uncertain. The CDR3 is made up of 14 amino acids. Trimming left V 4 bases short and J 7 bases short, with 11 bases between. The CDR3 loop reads CASSLTGKNSPLHF. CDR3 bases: TGCGCCAGCAGTCTAACAGGGAAAAATTCACCCCTCCACTTT.

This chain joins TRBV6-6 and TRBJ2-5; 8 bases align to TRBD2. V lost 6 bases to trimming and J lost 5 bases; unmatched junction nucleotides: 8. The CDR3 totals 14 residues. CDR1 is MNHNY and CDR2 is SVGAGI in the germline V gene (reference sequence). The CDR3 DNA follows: TGTGCCAGCAGGGAAAGCGGGGGCGGGGAGACCCAGTACTTC. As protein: CASRESGGGETQYF.

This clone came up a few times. The CDR3 spells CASSHPTSGMWETQYF. The CDR3 bases are TGTGCCAGCAGCCACCCAACTAGCGGGATGTGGGAGACCCAGTACTTC. This chain links TRBV7-2 with TRBJ2-5, with 10 bases aligning to TRBD2. The CDR3 contains 16 residues. Germline CDR1 SGHTA, CDR2 FQGNSA. V was pared by 5 bases and J by 5 bases, with 11 bases of the junction left unmatched. The full variable domain, with the rest looked up from reference TRBV7-2 and TRBJ2-5, is GAGVSQSPSNKVTEKGKDVELRCDPISGHTALYWYRQSLGQGLEFLIYFQGNSAPDKSGLPSDRFSAERTGGSVSTLTIQRTQQEDSAVYLCASSHPTSGMWETQYFGPGTRLLVL.

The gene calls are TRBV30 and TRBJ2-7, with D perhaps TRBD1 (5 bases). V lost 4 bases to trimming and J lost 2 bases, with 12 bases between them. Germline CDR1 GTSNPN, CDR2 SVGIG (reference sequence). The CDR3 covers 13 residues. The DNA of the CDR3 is TGTGCCTGGAAGCCGGACACTGCCTACGAGCAGTACTTC. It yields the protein CAWKPDTAYEQYF.

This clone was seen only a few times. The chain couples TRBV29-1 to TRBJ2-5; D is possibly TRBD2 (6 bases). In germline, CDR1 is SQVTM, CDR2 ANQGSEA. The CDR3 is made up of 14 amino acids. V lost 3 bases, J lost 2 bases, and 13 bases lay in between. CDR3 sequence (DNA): TGCAGCGTTGATCCCGGGACTGGACAAGAGACCCAGTACTTC. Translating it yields CSVDPGTGQETQYF. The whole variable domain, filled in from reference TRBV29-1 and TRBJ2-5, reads SAVISQKPSRDICQRGTSLTIQCQVDSQVTMMFWYRQQPGQSLTLIATANQGSEATYESGFVIDKFPISRPNLTFSTLTVSNMSPEDSSIYLCSVDPGTGQETQYFGPGTRLLVL.

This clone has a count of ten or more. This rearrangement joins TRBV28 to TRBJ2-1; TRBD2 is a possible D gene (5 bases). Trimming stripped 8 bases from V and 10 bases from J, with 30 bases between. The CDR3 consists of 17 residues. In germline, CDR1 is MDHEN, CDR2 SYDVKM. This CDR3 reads CASGPNPVGDSVGEQFF. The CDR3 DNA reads TGTGCCAGCGGCCCTAACCCCGTCGGGGATAGTGTCGGGGAGCAGTTCTTC.

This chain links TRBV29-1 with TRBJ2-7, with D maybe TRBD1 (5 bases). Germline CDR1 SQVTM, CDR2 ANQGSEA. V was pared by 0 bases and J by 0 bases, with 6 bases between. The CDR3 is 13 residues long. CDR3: CSVEDDSSYEQYF. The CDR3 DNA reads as TGCAGCGTTGAAGACGACAGCTCCTACGAGCAGTACTTC.

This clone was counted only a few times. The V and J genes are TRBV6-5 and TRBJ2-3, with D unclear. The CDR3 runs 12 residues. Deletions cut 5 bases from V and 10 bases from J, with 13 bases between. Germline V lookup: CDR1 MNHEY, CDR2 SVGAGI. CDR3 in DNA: TGTGCCAGCAGTACCTCATTCGCCCCGCAGTATTTT. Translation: CASSTSFAPQYF.

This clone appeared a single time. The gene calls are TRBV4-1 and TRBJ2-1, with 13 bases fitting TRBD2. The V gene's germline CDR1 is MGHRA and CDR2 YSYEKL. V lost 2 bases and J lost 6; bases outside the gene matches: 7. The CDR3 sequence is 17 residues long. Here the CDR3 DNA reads TGCGCCAGCAGCCAAATCTTCACTAGCGGGGGGGCCAATGAGCAGTTCTTC. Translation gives CASSQIFTSGGANEQFF.

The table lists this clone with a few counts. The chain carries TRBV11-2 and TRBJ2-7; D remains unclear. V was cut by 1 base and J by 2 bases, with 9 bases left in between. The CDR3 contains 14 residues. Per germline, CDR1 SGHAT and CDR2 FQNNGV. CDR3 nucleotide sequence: TGTGCCAGCAGCTTAGGAGACTCCGCCTACGAGCAGTACTTC. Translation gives CASSLGDSAYEQYF.

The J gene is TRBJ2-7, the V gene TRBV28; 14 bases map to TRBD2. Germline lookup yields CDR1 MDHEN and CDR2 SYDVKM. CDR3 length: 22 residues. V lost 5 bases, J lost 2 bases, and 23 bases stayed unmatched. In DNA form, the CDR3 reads TGTGCCAGCAGTGATCCGGGACTAGCGGGAGCCAGAAAAGGGGAGCCGCCCTACGAGCAGTACTTC. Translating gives CASSDPGLAGARKGEPPYEQYF.

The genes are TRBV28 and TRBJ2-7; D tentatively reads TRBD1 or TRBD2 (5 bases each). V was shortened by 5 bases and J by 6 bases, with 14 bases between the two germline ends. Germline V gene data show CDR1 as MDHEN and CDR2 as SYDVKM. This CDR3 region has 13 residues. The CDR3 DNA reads TGTGCCAGCAGTCTGAGGGGAGTAGGCGAGCAGTACTTC. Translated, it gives CASSLRGVGEQYF.

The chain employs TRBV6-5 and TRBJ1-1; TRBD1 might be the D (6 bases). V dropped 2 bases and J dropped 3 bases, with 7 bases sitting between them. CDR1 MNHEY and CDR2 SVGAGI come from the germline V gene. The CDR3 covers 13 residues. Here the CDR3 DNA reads TGTGCCAGCAGTTACAGGGGGGACACTGAAGCTTTCTTT. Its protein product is CASSYRGDTEAFF.

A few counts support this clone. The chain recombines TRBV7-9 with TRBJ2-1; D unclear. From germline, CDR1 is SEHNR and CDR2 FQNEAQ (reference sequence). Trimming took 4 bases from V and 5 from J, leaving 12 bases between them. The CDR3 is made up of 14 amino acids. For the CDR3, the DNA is TGTGCCAGCAGCTCTTCAAGTGGGGACAATGAGCAGTTCTTC. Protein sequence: CASSSSSGDNEQFF.

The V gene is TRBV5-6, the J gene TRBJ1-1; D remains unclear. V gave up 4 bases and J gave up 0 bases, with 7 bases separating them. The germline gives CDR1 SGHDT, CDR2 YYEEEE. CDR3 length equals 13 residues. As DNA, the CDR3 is TGTGCCAGCAGCCCGGGCTTGAACACTGAAGCTTTCTTT. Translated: CASSPGLNTEAFF. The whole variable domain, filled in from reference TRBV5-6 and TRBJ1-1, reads DAGVTQSPTHLIKTRGQQVTLRCSPKSGHDTVSWYQQALGQGPQFIFQYYEEEERQRGNFPDRFSGHQFPNYSSELNVNALLLGDSALYLCASSPGLNTEAFFGQGTRLTVV.

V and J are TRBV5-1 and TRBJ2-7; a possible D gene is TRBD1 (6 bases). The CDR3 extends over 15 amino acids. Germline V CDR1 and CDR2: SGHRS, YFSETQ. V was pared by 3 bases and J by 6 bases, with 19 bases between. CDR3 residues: CASSSRDTLPFEQYF. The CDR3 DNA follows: TGCGCCAGCAGCTCCCGGGACACCTTGCCGTTCGAGCAGTACTTC.

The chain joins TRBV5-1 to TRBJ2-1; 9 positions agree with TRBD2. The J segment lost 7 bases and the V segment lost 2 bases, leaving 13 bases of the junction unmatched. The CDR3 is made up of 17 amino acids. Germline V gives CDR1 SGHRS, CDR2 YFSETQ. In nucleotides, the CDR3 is TGCGCCAGCAGCTTACACGCAAGCGGGGGGCTTGCGAATGAGCAGTTCTTC. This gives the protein CASSLHASGGLANEQFF.

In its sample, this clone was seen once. The CDR3 DNA follows: TGTGCCAGCAGTCCTGGGACTAGCGGGAGCAATGAGCAGTTCTTC. Its translation: CASSPGTSGSNEQFF. The chain uses TRBV27 and TRBJ2-1, with TRBD2 matching over 14 bases. Looked up from germline, CDR1 is MNHEY and CDR2 is SMNVEV (reference sequence). This CDR3 comprises 15 residues. Losses at the gene ends were 5 bases for V and 6 bases for J; bases not matched to a gene: 3.

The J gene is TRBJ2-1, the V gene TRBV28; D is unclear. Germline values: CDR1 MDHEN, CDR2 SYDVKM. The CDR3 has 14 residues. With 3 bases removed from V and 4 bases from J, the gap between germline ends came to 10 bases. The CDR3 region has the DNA TGTGCCAGCAGTTTCAAAGGGCTATACAATGAGCAGTTCTTC. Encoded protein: CASSFKGLYNEQFF.

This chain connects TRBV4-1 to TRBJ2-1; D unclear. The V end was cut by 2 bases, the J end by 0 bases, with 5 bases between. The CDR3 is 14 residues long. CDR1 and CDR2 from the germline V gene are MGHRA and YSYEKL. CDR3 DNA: TGCGCCAGCAGCCAAAGCCCCTCCTACAATGAGCAGTTCTTC. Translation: CASSQSPSYNEQFF.

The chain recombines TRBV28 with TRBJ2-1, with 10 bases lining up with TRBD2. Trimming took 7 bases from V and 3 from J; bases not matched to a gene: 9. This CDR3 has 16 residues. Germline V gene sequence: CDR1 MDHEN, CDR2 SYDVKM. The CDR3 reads CASTPGLAAYYNEQFF. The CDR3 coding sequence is TGTGCCAGCACTCCCGGACTAGCGGCCTACTACAATGAGCAGTTCTTC.

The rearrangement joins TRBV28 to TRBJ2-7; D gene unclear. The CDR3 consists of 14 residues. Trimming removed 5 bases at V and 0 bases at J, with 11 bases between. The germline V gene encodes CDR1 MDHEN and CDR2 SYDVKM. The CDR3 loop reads CASSPDPRSYEQYF. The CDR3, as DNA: TGTGCCAGCAGTCCGGACCCCCGCTCCTACGAGCAGTACTTC.

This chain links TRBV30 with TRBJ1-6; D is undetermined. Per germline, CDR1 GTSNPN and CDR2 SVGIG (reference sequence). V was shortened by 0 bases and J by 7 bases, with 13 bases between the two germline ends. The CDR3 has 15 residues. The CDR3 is CAWSVTHATNSPLHF. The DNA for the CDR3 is TGTGCCTGGAGTGTAACCCATGCAACGAATTCACCCCTCCACTTT. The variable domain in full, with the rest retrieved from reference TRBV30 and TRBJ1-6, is SQTIHQWPATLVQPVGSPLSLECTVEGTSNPNLYWYRQAAGRGLQLLFYSVGIGQISSEVPQNLSASRPQDRQFILSSKKLLLSDSGFYLCAWSVTHATNSPLHFGNGTRLTVT.